This T cell receptor beta chain appears in the sequencing data of a study of T cell changes during pregnancy in multiple sclerosis. The repertoire was sequenced with immunoSEQ multiplex PCR; TCRdb's copy has only in-frame clones and lacks some. The table has around 59,000 clones, around 93% seen once. Germline V lookup: CDR1 SGHTA, CDR2 FQGNSA. The trim removed 5 bases at V and 5 bases at J, leaving 16 bases unmatched. This CDR3 spans 17 amino acids. The material was peripheral blood, obtained in the first trimester of pregnancy. The origin of this receptor is a female donor with multiple sclerosis, enrolled in a pregnancy study. This rearrangement joins TRBV7-2 to TRBJ2-5, with TRBD1 matching 8 bases. This CDR3 is CASSLIQGANTAETQYF. The CDR3 region has the DNA TGTGCCAGCAGCCTAATCCAGGGGGCCAATACGGCGGAGACCCAGTACTTC.